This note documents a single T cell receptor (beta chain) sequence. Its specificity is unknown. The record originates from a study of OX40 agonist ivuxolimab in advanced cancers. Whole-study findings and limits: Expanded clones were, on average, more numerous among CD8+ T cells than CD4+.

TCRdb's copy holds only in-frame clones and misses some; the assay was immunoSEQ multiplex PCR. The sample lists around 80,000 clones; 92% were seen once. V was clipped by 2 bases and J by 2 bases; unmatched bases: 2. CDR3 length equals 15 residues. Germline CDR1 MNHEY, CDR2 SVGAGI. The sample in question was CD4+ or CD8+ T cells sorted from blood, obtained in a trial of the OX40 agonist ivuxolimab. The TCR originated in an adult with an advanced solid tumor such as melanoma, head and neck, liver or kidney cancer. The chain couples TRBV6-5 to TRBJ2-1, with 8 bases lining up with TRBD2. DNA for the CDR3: TGTGCCAGCAGTTACACTAGCGGAACCTACAATGAGCAGTTCTTC. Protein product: CASSYTSGTYNEQFF.